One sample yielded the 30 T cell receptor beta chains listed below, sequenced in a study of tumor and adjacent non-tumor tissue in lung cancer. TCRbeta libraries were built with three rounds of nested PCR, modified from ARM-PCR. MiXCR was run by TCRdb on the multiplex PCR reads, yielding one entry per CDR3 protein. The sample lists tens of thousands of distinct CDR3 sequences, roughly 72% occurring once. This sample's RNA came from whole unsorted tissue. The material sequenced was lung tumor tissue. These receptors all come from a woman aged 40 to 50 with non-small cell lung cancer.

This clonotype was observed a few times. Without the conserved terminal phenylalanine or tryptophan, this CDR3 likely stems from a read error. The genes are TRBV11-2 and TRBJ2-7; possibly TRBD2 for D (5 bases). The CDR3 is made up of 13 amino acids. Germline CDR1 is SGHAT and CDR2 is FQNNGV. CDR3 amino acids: CAGSLTSGYEQYC. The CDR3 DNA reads TGTGCCGGCAGCTTAACGTCGGGGTACGAGCAGTACTGC.

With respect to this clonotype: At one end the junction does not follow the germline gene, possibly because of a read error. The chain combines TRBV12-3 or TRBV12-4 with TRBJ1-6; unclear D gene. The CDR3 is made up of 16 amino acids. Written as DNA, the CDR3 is TGTGCCAGCGGTCCGGCCGGGGTCGGTTCCAATTCATCCCTCCACTTT. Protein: CASGPAGVGSNSSLHF.

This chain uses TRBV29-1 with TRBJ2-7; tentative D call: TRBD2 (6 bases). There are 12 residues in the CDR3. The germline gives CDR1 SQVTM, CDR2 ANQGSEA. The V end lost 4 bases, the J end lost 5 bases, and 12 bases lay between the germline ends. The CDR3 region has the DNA TGCAGCGTTGGAGGTAGCGGCCACGAGCAGTACTTC. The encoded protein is CSVGGSGHEQYF.

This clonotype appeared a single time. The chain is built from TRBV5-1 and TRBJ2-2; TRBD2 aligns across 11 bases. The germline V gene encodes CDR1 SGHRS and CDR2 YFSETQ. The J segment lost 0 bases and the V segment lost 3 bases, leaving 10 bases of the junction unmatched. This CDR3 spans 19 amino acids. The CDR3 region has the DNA TGCGCCAGCAGCTCAGGACCGAGGACTAGCGGGCCGAACACCGGGGAGCTGTTTTTT. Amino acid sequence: CASSSGPRTSGPNTGELFF.

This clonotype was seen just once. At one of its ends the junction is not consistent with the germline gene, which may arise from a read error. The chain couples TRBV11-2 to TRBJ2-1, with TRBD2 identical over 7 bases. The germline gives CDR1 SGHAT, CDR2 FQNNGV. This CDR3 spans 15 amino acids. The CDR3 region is CAGGLRLAAHNVQFF. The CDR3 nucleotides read TGTGCCGGCGGCTTACGGCTAGCGGCTCACAATGTGCAGTTCTTC.

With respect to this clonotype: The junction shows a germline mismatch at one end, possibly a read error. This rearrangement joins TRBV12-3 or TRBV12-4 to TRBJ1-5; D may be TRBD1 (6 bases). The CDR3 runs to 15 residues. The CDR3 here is CAGSFKGGINQPQHF. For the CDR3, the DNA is TGTGCCGGCAGTTTTAAAGGGGGTATTAATCAGCCCCAGCATTTT.

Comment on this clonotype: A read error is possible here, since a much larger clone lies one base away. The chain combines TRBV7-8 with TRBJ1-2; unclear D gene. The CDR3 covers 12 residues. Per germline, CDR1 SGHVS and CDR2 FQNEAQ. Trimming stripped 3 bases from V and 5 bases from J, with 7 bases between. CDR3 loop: CASSFKTYGYTF. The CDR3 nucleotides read TGTGCCAGCAGCTTCAAAACGTATGGCTACACCTTC. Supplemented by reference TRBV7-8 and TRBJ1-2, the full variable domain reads GAGVSQSPRYKVAKRGQDVALRCDPISGHVSLFWYQQALGQGPEFLTYFQNEAQLDKSGLPSDRFFAERPEGSVSTLKIQRTQQEDSAVYLCASSFKTYGYTFGSGTRLTVV.

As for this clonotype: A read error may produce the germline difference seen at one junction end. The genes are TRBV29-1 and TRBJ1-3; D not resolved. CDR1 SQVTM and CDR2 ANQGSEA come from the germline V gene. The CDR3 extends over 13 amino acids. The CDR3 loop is CRVERGSGNTIYF. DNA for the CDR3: TGCAGGGTTGAAAGAGGGTCTGGAAACACCATATATTTT.

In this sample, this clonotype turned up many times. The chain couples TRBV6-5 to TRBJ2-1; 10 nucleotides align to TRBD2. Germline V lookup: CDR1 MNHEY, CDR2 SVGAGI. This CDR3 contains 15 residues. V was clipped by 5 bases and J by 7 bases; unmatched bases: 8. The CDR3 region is CASSPRTSGWNEQFF. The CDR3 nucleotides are TGTGCCAGCAGTCCACGGACTAGCGGTTGGAATGAGCAGTTCTTC.

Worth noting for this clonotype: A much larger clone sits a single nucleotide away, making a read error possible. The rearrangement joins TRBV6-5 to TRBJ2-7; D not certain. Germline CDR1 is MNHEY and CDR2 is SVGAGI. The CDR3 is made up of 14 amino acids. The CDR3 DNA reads TGTGCCGGCAGTCCCTACCGGTCTGCCTCCGAGCAGTACTTC. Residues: CAGSPYRSASEQYF.

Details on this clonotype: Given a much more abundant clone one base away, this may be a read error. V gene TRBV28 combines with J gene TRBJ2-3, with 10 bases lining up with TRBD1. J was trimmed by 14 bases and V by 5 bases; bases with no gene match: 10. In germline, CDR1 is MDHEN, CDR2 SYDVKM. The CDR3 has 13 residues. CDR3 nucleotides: TGTGCCAGCAGTATGGGCGGGACAGGGGCGATGTATTTT. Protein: CASSMGGTGAMYF. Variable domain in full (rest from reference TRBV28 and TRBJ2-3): DVKVTQSSRYLVKRTGEKVFLECVQDMDHENMFWYRQDPGLGLRLIYFSYDVKMKEKGDIPEGYSVSREKKERFSLILESASTNQTSMYLCASSMGGTGAMYFGPGTRLTVL.

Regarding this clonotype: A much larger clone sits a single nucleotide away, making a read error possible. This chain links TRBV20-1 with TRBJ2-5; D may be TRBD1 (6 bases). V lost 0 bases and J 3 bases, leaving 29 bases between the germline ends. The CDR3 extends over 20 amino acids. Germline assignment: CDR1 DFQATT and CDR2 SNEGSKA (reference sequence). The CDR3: CSARDPGAPLGGSQKETQYF. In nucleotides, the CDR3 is TGCAGTGCTAGAGATCCCGGGGCACCCTTAGGGGGTTCACAAAAAGAGACCCAGTACTTC.

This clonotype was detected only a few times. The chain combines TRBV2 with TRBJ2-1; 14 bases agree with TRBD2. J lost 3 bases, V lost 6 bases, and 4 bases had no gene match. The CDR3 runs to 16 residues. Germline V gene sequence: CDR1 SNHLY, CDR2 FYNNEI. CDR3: CASRGTSGSIYNEQFF. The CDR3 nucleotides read TGTGCCAGCAGGGGGACTAGCGGGAGCATCTACAATGAGCAGTTCTTC.

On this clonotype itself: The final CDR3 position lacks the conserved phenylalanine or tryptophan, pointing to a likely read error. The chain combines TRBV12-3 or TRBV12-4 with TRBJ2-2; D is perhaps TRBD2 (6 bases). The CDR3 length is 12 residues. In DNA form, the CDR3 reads TGTGCCAGCAAGAGAAACACCGGGGGGCTGTTTTCT. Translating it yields CASKRNTGGLFS.

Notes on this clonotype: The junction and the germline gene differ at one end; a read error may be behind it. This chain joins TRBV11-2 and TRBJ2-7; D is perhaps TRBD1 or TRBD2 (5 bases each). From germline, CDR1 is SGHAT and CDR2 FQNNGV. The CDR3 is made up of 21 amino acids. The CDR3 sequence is CVSSSPGSGLAFGLGLYKQYF. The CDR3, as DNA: TGTGTCAGCAGCTCCCCAGGGTCGGGGTTGGCCTTTGGGCTTGGGCTATACAAGCAGTACTTC.

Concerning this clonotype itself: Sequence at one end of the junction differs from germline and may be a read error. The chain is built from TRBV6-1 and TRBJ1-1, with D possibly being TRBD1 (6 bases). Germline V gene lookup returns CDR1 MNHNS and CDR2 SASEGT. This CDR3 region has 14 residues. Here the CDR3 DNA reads TGTGCCGGCAGCGTCTGGGGGCGGGACACTGAAGCTTTCTTT. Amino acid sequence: CAGSVWGRDTEAFF.

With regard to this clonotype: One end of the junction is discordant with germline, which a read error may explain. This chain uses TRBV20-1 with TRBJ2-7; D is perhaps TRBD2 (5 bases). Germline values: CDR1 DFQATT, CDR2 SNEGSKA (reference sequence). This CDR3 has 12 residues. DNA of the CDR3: TGCAGTGCTGGAAGCGGCAGCCCTGGGGTTCTTTTC. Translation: CSAGSGSPGVLF.

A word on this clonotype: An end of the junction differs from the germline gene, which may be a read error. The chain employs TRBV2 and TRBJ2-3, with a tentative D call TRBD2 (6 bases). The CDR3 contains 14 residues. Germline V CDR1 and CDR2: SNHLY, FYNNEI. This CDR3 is CASNGRTSTDTQYF. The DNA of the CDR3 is TGTGCCAGCAATGGACGAACTAGCACTGATACGCAGTATTTT.

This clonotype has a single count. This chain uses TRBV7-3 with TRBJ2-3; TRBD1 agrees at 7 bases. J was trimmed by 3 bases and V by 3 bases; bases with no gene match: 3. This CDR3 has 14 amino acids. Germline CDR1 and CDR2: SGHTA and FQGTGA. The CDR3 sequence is CASSFTGATDTQYF. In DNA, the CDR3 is TGTGCCAGCAGCTTTACAGGGGCAACAGATACGCAGTATTTT.

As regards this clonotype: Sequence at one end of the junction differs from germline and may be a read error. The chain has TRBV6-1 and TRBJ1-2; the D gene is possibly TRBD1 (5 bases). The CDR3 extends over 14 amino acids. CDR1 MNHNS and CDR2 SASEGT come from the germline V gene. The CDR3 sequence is CPSSATGLLYGYTF. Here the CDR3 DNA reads TGTCCCAGCAGCGCAACAGGACTGTTATATGGCTACACCTTC.

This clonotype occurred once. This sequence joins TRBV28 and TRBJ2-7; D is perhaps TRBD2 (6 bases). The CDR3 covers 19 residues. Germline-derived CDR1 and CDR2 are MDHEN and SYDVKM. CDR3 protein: CASDSLQKGTGTPYYEQYF. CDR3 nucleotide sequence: TGTGCGAGCGACTCACTTCAAAAAGGAACCGGGACTCCGTACTACGAGCAGTACTTC. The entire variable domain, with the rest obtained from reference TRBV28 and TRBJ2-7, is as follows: DVKVTQSSRYLVKRTGEKVFLECVQDMDHENMFWYRQDPGLGLRLIYFSYDVKMKEKGDIPEGYSVSREKKERFSLILESASTNQTSMYLCASDSLQKGTGTPYYEQYFGPGTRLTVT.

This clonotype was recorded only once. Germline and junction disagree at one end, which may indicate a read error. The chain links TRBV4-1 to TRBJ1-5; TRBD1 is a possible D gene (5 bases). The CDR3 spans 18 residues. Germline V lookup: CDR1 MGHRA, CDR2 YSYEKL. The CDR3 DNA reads TGCGCCAGCAGCCAAGATCTAATGGGGGTCAGCCGAAATCAGCCCCATCATTTT. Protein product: CASSQDLMGVSRNQPHHF.

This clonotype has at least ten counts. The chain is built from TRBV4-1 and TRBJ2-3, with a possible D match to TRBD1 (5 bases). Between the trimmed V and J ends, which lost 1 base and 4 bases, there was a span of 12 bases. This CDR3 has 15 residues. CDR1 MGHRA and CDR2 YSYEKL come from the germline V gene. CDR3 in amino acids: CASSQVRGGADTQYF. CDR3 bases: TGCGCCAGCAGCCAAGTAAGGGGTGGGGCAGATACGCAGTATTTT.

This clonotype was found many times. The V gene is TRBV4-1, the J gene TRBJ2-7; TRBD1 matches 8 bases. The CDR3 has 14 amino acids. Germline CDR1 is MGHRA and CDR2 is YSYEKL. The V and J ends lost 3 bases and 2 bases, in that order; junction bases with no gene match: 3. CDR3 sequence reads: CASSQRTGTYEQYF. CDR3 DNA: TGCGCCAGCAGCCAGAGGACAGGGACCTACGAGCAGTACTTC.

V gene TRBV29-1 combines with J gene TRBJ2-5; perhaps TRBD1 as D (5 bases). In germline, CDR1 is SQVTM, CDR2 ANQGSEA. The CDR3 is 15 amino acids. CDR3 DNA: TGCAGGGTTAAGAATGGGGCCAGTGTCATTGAGACCCAGTACTTC. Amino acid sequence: CRVKNGASVIETQYF.

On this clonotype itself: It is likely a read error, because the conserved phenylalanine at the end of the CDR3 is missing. The chain's CDR3 is CASGYRTPGELFL. CDR3 DNA sequence: TGTGCTAGCGGCTATAGGACACCAGGGGAGCTGTTTTTG. The gene calls are TRBV6-5 and TRBJ2-2, with TRBD2 as a possible D gene (6 bases). CDR1 is MNHEY, CDR2 SVGAGI, per germline. CDR3 size: 13 residues.

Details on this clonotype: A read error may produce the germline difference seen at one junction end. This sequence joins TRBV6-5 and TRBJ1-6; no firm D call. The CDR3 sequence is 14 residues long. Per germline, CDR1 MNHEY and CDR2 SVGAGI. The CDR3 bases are TGTGCCAGCACTTACGAGGGTGTAGGTTCACTCCTCCACTTT. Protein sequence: CASTYEGVGSLLHF.

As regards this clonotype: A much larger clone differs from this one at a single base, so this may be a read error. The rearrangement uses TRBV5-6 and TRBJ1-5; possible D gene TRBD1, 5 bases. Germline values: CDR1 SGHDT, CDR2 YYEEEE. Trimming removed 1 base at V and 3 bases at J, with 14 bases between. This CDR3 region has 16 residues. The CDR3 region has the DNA TGTGCCAGCAGCTTGAGGTTTGTGGGACTCAATCAGCCCCAGCATTTT. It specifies CASSLRFVGLNQPQHF.

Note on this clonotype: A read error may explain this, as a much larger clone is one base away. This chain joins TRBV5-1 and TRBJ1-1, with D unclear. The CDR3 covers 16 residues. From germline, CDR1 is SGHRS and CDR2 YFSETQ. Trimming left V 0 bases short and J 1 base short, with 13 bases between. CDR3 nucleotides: TGCGCCAGCAGCTTGGTCGTTAGGGATAGGAACACTGAAGCTTTCTTT. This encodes CASSLVVRDRNTEAFF.

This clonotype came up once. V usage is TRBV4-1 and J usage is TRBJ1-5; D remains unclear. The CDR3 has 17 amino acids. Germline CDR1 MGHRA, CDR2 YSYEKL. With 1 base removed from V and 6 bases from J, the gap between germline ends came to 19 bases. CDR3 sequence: CASSQGPPVSPCQPQHF. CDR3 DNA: TGCGCCAGCAGCCAAGGGCCCCCCGTCAGCCCCTGTCAGCCCCAGCATTTT.